This entry concerns a single T cell receptor (beta chain). Its antigen is not identified. The CDR3 has 13 amino acids. J was trimmed by 7 bases and V by 7 bases; bases with no gene match: 2. Germline CDR1 ENHRY, CDR2 SYGVKD. The treatment denotes: oral pan-JAK inhibitor, 5-10 mg twice daily. It was cDNA, reverse transcribed from extracted RNA, that served as the sequencing template. Produced via immunoSEQ multiplex PCR; TCRdb's table is partial and in-frame only. The sample has a few hundred thousand clones, 50% to 75% seen once. The record originates from a study of CD8+ T cells in alopecia areata. The study, taken as a whole, reports: Sharing of TCRs across patients appeared less clear than in mice, possibly for HLA-related reasons.

This TCR derives from a human donor with alopecia areata. The chain combines TRBV10-3 with TRBJ1-6; 9 bases agree with TRBD1. Sequenced here: CD4+ T cells sorted from blood, sampled at roughly week 52, from a patient treated with tofacitinib. The DNA for the CDR3 is TGTGCCATCAAAGGGACAGGGAATTCACCCCTCCACTTT. It specifies CAIKGTGNSPLHF.